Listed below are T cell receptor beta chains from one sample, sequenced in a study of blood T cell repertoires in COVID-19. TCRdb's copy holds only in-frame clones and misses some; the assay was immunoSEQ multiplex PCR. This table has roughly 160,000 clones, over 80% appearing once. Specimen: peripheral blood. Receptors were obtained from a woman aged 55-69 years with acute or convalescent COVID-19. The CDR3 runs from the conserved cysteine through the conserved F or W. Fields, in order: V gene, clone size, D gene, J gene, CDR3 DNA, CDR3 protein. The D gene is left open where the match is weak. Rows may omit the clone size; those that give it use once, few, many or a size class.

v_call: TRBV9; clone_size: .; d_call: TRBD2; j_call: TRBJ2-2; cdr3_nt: TGTGCCAGCAATTTTGGGGCGGGGGGGACCGGGGAGCTGTTTTTT; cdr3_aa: CASNFGAGGTGELFF
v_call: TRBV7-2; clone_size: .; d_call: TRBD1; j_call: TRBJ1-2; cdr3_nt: TGTGCCAGCAGCAGACCAGGGGGCGCAGGAAACTATGGCTACACCTTC; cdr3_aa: CASSRPGGAGNYGYTF
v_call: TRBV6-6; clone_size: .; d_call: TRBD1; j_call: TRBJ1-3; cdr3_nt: TGTGCCAGCACCATAGACAGGGGGAGAAACACCATATATTTT; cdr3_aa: CASTIDRGRNTIYF
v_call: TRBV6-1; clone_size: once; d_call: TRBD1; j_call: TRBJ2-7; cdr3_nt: TGTGCCAGCAGTGGCGACCGGGACAGGAGCTCCTACGAGCAGTACTTC; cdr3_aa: CASSGDRDRSSYEQYF
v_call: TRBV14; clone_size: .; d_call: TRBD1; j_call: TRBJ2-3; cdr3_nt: TGTGCCAGCAGCCAAGTCCCCAGGGGGAACACAGATACGCAGTATTTT; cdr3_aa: CASSQVPRGNTDTQYF
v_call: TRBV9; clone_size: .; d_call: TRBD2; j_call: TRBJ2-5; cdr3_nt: TGTGCCAGCAGCGTAGAGGGTAGCGGGGGGGTTCAAGAGACCCAGTACTTC; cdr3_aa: CASSVEGSGGVQETQYF
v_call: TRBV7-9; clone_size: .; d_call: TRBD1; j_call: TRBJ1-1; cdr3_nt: TGTGCCAGCTCTCAGGGACAGGAAGCTTTCTTT; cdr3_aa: CASSQGQEAFF
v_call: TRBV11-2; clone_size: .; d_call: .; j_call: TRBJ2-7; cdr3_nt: TGTGCCAGCAGTGTACAGGGTACTGGCTACGAGCAGTACTTC; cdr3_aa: CASSVQGTGYEQYF
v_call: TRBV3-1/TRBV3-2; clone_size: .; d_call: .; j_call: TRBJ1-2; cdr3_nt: TGTGCCAGCAGCCAGCTTCCAACTAGTTATGGCTACACCTTC; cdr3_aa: CASSQLPTSYGYTF
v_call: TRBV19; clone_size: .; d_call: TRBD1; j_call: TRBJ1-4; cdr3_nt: TGTGCCAGTAGTATGCGTCTTAGGACAGGGGATCCAACTAATGAAAAACTGTTTTTT; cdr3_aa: CASSMRLRTGDPTNEKLFF
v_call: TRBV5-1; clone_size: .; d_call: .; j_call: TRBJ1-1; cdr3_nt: TGCGCCAGCAGCTTAAGCGGGGAGAACACTGAAGCTTTCTTT; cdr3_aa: CASSLSGENTEAFF
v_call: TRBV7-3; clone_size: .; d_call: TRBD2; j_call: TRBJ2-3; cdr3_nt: TGTGCCAGCAGCTTAAGGGGACTAGCGGGGGCTAGCACAGATACGCAGTATTTT; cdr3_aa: CASSLRGLAGASTDTQYF
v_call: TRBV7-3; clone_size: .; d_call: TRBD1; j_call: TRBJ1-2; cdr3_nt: TGTGCCAGCAGCTTAAGGCAGGGGGATGGCTACACCTTC; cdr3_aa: CASSLRQGDGYTF
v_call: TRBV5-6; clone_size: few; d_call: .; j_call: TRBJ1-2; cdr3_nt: TGTGCCAGCAGCTTGACCACAGGGCGAGGTGGCTACACCTTC; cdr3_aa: CASSLTTGRGGYTF
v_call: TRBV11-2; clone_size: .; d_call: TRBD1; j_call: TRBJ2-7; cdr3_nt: TGTGCCAGCAGCGCCTGGACAGGGGCCAGCCCTCGGGAGCAGTACTTC; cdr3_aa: CASSAWTGASPREQYF
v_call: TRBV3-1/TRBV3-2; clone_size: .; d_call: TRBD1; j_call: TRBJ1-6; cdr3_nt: TGTGCCAGCAGCCCTACTGGGACAGGGGGGTCACCCCTCCACTTT; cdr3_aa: CASSPTGTGGSPLHF
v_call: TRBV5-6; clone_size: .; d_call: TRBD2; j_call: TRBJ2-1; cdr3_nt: TGTGCCAGCAGCAGACTAGCGGGGGGAGAGCAGTTCTTC; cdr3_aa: CASSRLAGGEQFF
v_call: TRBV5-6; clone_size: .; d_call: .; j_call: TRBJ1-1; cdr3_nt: TGTGCCAGCAGCTTGGGTATGAACACTGAAGCTTTCTTT; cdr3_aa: CASSLGMNTEAFF
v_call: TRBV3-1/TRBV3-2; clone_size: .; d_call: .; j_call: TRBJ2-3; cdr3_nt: TGTGCCAGCAGCCGACGTGGCGGGGACCTATCTAGCACAGATACGCAGTATTTT; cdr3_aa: CASSRRGGDLSSTDTQYF
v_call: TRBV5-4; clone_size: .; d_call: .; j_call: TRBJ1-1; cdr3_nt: TGTGCCAGCAGCTCGGGACAAAACACTGAAGCTTTCTTT; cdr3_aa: CASSSGQNTEAFF
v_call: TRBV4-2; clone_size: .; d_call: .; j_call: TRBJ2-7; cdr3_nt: TGTGCCAGCAGCCTCGGACTCGTGGGCTACGAGCAGTACTTC; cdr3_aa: CASSLGLVGYEQYF
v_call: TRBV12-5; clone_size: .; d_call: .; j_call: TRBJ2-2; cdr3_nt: TGTGCTAGTGCCTCGGACAATCTAGGGGAGCTGTTTTTT; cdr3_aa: CASASDNLGELFF
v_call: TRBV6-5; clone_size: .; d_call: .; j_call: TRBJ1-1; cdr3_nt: TGTGCCAGCAGTAAACAGGGGAACACTGAAGCTTTCTTT; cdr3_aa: CASSKQGNTEAFF
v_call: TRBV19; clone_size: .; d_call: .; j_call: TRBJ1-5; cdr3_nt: TGTGCCAGTAGTATGGCCGGAGTTAGCAATCAGCCCCAGCATTTT; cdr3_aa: CASSMAGVSNQPQHF
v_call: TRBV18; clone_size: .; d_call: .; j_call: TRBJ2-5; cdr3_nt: TGTGCCAGCTCACCACAGGGGCTCTTCGAGACCCAGTACTTC; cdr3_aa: CASSPQGLFETQYF
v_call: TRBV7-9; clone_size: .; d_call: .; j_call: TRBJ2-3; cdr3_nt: TGTGCCAGCAGCCTCGAGACTAGCACAGATACGCAGTATTTT; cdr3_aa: CASSLETSTDTQYF
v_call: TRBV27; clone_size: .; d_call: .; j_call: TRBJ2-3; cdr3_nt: TGTGCCAGCAGTTTGGGACCATCAGGGGACCCCACAGATACGCAGTATTTT; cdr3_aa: CASSLGPSGDPTDTQYF
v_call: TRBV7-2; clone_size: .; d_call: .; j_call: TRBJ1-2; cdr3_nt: TGTGCCAGCAGCTTAGAAGTAGGGGGCTATGGCTACACCTTC; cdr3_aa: CASSLEVGGYGYTF
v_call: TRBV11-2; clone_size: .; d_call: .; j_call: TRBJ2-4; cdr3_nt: TGTGCCAGCAGCAATTACAGGGAAGACATTCAGTACTTC; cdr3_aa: CASSNYREDIQYF
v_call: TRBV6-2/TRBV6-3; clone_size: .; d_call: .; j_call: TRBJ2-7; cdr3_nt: TGTGCCAGCAGTTTCACTCAGGGCAAGCAGTACTTC; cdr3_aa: CASSFTQGKQYF
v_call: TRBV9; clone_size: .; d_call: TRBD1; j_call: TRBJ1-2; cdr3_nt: TGTGCCAGCAGCCTGATGGGACAGCTTAACTATGGCTACACCTTC; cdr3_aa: CASSLMGQLNYGYTF
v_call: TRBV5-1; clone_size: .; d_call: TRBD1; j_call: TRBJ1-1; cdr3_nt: TGCGCCAGCAGCTTGGACCAGGGGGTTGCTTTCTTT; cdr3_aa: CASSLDQGVAFF
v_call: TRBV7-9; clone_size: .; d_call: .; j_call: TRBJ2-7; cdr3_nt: TGTGCCAGCAGCTTGGCGGGCGGGTATCAGGACGAGCAGTACTTC; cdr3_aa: CASSLAGGYQDEQYF
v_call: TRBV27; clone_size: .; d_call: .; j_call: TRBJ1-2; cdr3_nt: TGTGCCAGCAGTTTTGTGGGGGCGGGTGGCTACACCTTC; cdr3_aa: CASSFVGAGGYTF
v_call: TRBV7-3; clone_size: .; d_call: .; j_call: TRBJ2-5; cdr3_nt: TGTGCCAGCAGCTTACAGGGGGGCCGTCAAGAGACCCAGTACTTC; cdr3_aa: CASSLQGGRQETQYF
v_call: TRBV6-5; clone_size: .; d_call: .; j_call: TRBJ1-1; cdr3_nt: TGTGCCAGCAGTTACTCAGGCCTACCTAGTGAAGCTTTCTTT; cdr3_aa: CASSYSGLPSEAFF
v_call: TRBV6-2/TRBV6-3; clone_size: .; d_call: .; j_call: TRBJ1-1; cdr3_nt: TGTGCCAGCAGTTACGGGCGAGGGGGTTACACTGAAGCCTTCTTT; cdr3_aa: CASSYGRGGYTEAFF
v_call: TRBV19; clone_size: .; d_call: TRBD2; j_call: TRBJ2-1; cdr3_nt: TGTGCCAGTAGTACTCCACTAGCGGGGGGCGGGTACAATGAGCAGTTCTTC; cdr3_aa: CASSTPLAGGGYNEQFF
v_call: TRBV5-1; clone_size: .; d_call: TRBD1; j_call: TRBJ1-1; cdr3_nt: TGCGCCAGCAGCGCCCAGGGGGGCGTCACTGAAGCTTTCTTT; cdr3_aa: CASSAQGGVTEAFF
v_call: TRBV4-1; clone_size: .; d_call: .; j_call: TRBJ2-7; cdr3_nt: TGCGCCAGCAGCCAAGATCGCGCAGGGCTACACTCCGAGCAGTACTTC; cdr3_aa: CASSQDRAGLHSEQYF
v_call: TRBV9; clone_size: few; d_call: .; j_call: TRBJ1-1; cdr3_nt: TGTGCCAGCAGCGCACTGCTAAACACTGAAGCTTTCTTT; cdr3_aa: CASSALLNTEAFF
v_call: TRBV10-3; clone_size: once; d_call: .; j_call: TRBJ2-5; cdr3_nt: TGTGCCATCAGTGAGTCGGGGGCACAGGGAGAGACCCAGTACTTC; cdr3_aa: CAISESGAQGETQYF
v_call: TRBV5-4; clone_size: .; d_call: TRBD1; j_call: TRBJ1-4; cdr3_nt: TGTGCCAGCAGCCCCACTCCCGGGACAGGGAATGAAAAACTGTTTTTT; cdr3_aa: CASSPTPGTGNEKLFF
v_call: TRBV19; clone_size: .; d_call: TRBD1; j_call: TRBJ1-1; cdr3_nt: TGTGCCAGTAGTATGGCAGGAACAGGGGACACTGAAGCTTTCTTT; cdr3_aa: CASSMAGTGDTEAFF
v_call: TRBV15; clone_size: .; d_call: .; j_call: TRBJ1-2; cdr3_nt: TGTGCCACCAGCAGAGCGGCTAGTTTGTGGACCTTC; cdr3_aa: CATSRAASLWTF
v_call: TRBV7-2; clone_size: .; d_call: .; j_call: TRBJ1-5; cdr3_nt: TGTGCCAGCAGCTTAGAGGGGATAAATCAGCCCCAGCATTTT; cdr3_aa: CASSLEGINQPQHF
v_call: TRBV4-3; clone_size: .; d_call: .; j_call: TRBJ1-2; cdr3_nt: TGCGCCAGCAGCCCCACAGGGTCTAACGTCTATGGCTACACCTTC; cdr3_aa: CASSPTGSNVYGYTF
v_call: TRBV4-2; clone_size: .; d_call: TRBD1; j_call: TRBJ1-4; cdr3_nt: TGTGCCAGCAGCCCCTGGGACAGAGAGAATGAAAAACTGTTTTTT; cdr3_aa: CASSPWDRENEKLFF
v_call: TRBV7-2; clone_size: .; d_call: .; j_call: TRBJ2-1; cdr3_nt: TGTGCCAGCAGCTTAAGTTCTAGAAGCTCCTACAATGAGCAGTTCTTC; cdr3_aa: CASSLSSRSSYNEQFF
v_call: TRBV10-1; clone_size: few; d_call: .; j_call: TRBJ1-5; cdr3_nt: TGCGCCAGCTCCCTCCCTGACAGTTCAACCATTTATAGCAATCAGCCCCAGCATTTT; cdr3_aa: CASSLPDSSTIYSNQPQHF
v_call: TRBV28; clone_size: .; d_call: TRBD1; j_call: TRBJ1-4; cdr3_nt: TGTGCCAGCAGTTTACCCACAGGGGGCTCTGAAAAACTGTTTTTT; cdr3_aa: CASSLPTGGSEKLFF
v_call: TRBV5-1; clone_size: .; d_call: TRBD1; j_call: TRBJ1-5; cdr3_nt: TGCGCCAGCAGCCCGGACAGGGGCAATCAGCCCCAGCATTTT; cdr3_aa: CASSPDRGNQPQHF
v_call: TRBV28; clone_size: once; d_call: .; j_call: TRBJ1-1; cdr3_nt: TGTGCCAGCAGTCCCCCCCGTCGTCAGTTCACTGAAGCTTTCTTT; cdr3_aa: CASSPPRRQFTEAFF